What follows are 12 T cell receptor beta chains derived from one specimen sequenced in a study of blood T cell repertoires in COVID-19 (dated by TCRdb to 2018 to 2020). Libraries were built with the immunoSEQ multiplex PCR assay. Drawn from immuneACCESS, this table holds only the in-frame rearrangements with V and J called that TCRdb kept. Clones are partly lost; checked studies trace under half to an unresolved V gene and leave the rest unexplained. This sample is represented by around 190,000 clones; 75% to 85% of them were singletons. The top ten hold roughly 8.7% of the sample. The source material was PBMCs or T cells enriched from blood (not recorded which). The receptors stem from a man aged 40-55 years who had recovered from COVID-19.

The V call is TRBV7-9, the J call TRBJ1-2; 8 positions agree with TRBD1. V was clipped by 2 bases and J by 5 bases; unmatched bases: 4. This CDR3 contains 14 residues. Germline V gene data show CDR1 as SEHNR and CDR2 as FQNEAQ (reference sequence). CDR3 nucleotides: TGTGCCAGCAGCTTAACGTACAGGGGGTATGGCTACACCTTC. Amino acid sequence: CASSLTYRGYGYTF.

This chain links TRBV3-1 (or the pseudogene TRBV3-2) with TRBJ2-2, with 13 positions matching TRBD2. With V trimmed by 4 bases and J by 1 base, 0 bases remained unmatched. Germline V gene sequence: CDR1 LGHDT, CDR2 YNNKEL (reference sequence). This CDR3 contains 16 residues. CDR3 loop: CASSRTSGGNTGELFF. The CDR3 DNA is TGTGCCAGCAGCCGGACTAGCGGGGGGAACACCGGGGAGCTGTTTTTT.

The DNA for the CDR3 is TGTGCCAGCAGTGCCCGGACAGGGGGAGAGACCCAGTACTTC. It specifies CASSARTGGETQYF. The chain joins TRBV2 to TRBJ2-5; 10 positions agree with TRBD1. The CDR3 is 14 amino acids. V shed 4 bases, J shed 4 bases, and the junction held 3 bases outside the gene matches. The V gene's germline CDR1 is SNHLY and CDR2 FYNNEI.

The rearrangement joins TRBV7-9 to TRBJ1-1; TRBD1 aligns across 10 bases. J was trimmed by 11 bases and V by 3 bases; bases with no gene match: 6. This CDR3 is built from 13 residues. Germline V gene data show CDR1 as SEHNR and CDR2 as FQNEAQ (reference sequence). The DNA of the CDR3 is TGTGCCAGCAGCTTCGGGACAGGGGATTGGGCTTTCTTT. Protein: CASSFGTGDWAFF. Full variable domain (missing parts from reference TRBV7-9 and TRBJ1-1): DTGVSQNPRHKITKRGQNVTFRCDPISEHNRLYWYRQTLGQGPEFLTYFQNEAQLEKSRLLSDRFSAERPKGSFSTLEIQRTEQGDSAMYLCASSFGTGDWAFFGQGTRLTVV.

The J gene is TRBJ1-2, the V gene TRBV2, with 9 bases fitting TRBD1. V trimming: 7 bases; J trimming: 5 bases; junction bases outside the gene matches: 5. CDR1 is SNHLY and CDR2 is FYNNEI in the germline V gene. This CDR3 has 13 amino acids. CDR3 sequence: CASNQQGAYGYTF. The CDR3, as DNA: TGTGCCAGCAACCAACAGGGGGCGTATGGCTACACCTTC.

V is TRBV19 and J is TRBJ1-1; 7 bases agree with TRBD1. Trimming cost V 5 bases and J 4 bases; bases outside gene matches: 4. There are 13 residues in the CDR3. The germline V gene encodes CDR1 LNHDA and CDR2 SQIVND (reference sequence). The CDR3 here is CASSLNRGTEAFF. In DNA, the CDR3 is TGTGCCAGTAGTCTCAACAGGGGCACTGAAGCTTTCTTT.

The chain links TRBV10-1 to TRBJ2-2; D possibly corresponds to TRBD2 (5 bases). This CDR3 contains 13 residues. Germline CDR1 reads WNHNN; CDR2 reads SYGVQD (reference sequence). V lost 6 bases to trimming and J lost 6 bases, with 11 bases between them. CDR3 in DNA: TGCGCCAGCAGCGTACTAGGCGCCGGGGAGCTGTTTTTT. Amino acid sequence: CASSVLGAGELFF.

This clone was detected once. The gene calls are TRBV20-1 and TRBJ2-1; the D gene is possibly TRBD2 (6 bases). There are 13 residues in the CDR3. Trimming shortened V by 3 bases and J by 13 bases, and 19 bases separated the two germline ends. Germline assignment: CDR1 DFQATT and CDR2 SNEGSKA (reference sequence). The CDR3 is CSASSGTHLPQFF. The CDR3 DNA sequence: TGCAGTGCTAGTTCCGGGACTCACCTCCCCCAGTTCTTC.

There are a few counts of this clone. For the CDR3, the DNA is TGTGCCAGCAGCTTAGCACAGGTTAGGGCCAATGAGCAGTTCTTC. This encodes CASSLAQVRANEQFF. V and J are TRBV11-1 and TRBJ2-1, with D tentatively TRBD1 (5 bases). The germline V gene has CDR1 SGHAT and CDR2 FQDESV (reference sequence). V lost 0 bases to trimming and J lost 6 bases, with 12 bases between them. This CDR3 is 15 amino acids long.

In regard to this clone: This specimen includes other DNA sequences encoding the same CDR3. The CDR3 DNA sequence: TGTGCCAGCTCACCACGACAGGGGATGAACACTGAAGCTTTCTTT. Residues: CASSPRQGMNTEAFF. The chain recombines TRBV18 with TRBJ1-1; 8 nucleotides line up with TRBD1. Germline CDR1 KGHSH, CDR2 LQKENI. V lost 1 base, J lost 0 bases, and 1 base stayed unmatched. The CDR3 is 15 residues long.

CDR3 DNA sequence: TGTGCCAGCAGCTTGGAAGCGGGGGGCGGGAATGAGCAGTTCTTC. Residues: CASSLEAGGGNEQFF. The rearrangement links TRBV5-4 to TRBJ2-1; 9 nucleotides agree with TRBD2. The CDR3 totals 15 residues. Germline lookup yields CDR1 SGHNT and CDR2 YYREEE (reference sequence). Losses at the gene ends were 0 bases for V and 7 bases for J; bases not matched to a gene: 5.

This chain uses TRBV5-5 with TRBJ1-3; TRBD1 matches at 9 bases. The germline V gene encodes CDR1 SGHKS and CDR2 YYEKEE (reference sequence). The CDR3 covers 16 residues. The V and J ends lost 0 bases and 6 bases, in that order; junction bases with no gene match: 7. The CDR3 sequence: CASSLAAGQGKNTIYF. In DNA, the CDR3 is TGTGCCAGCAGCTTGGCCGCGGGACAGGGTAAAAACACCATATATTTT.